The entry that follows covers one TCR beta chain sequence. Its antigen remains unknown. This CDR3 comprises 15 residues. Per germline, CDR1 PRHDT and CDR2 FYEKMQ (reference sequence). V was clipped by 5 bases and J by 7 bases; unmatched bases: 6. Sample time point: healthy volunteer bleed at 2 weeks. Unfractionated whole blood was the source from which total RNA was extracted. The library gave individual cDNA molecules unique molecular identifiers. Per the authors' pipeline: Individual samples carried between roughly 23,224 and 700,000 TCRs, with approximately 100,000 as the median. TCRdb re-called the RACE reads through MiXCR, storing one row per CDR3 protein. What appears here as the V and J calls and clone size reflects TCRdb's work, not the paper's. The profile covers about 93,000 distinct CDR3 sequences, with about 8.6% appearing a single time and about 3% taken by the ten largest. The data derive from a study of human T cells and chemical hapten exposure. Looking at the study overall: It was small differences in pooled library volume that mainly caused per-sample TCR yields to vary. Whole-study findings and limits: Among TCRs, those above 1 in 1000 frequency were unaffected by DPC sensitization.

The TCR was taken from a female donor in good health. Some clones in this sample may be carry-over from other donors' samples. The chain is built from TRBV13 and TRBJ2-1, with 12 bases fitting TRBD2. The sequenced sample consisted of whole blood. CDR3 bases: TGTGCCAGCAGCGCTCTAGCGGGAGGGCCTAATGAGCAGTTCTTC. Translated, it gives CASSALAGGPNEQFF.